The rows below give T cell receptor beta chains drawn from one sample of a study of PD-1 blockade in mismatch repair-deficient tumors. Generated by immunoSEQ multiplex PCR, the TCRdb table keeps only in-frame clones and is missing some. There are about 18,000 clones in the sample; 84% occur only once, and roughly 1.5% lies in the top ten. The sequences come from PBMCs, collected about 22 weeks after starting pembrolizumab. These receptors all come from an adult with mismatch repair-deficient cancer. CDR3s include the opening cysteine and the closing phenylalanine or tryptophan. Each record gives: clone size, J gene, V gene, D gene, CDR3 DNA, CDR3 protein. A D gene is named only where the DNA matches it firmly. Rows may omit the clone size; those that give it use once, few, many or a size class.

>.|TRBJ2-7|TRBV28|.
TGTGCCAGCAGTTTACCGGGACTGAGAACCTACGAGCAGTACTTC
CASSLPGLRTYEQYF
>.|TRBJ2-2|TRBV21-1|.
TGTGCCAGCAGCATTGGACCAAAGACAGCCCCCACCGGGGAGCTGTTTTTT
CASSIGPKTAPTGELFF
>.|TRBJ1-1|TRBV28|.
TGTGCCAGCAGTAAACCAACCCCCAGGGGTGACACTGAAGCTTTCTTT
CASSKPTPRGDTEAFF
>.|TRBJ1-5|TRBV7-9|.
TGTGCCAGCAGCTGGATGACAGATTATAGCAATCAGCCCCAGCATTTT
CASSWMTDYSNQPQHF
>once|TRBJ2-5|TRBV2|.
TGTGCCAGCAGTGATAATTTCCCCGGGGAGACCCAGTACTTC
CASSDNFPGETQYF
>.|TRBJ2-3|TRBV29-1|.
TGCAGCGGGAATCGGGGTTCCTTCACAGATACGCAGTATTTT
CSGNRGSFTDTQYF
>.|TRBJ1-5|TRBV6-4|.
TGTGCCAGCAGCTACCAGTGGGGGGATCAGCCCCAGCATTTT
CASSYQWGDQPQHF
>.|TRBJ2-7|TRBV5-1|.
TGCGCCAGCAGCTTGGCCTCAGGGGCCTACGAGCAGTACTTC
CASSLASGAYEQYF
>.|TRBJ1-3|TRBV28|TRBD1
TGTGCCAGCACCTGGGGACAGGGTGAAACCTCCATATATTTT
CASTWGQGETSIYF
>.|TRBJ2-5|TRBV4-1|.
TGCGCCAGCAGCCAAGATGGGCAGGCAGAGACCCAGTACTTC
CASSQDGQAETQYF
>.|TRBJ2-1|TRBV5-8|.
TGTGCCAGCAGCTTGGCCAACAACAATGAGCAGTTCTTC
CASSLANNNEQFF
>.|TRBJ2-5|TRBV18|.
TGTGCCAGCTCCCTGACAGGAGTCGGGGAGACCCAGTACTTC
CASSLTGVGETQYF
>.|TRBJ2-1|TRBV18|TRBD2
TGTGCCAGCTCCGGGACTAGCGGGATAAATGAGCAGTTCTTC
CASSGTSGINEQFF
>.|TRBJ1-5|TRBV30|.
TGTGCCTGGAGTTACGGGACTCGGCTCTATCAGCCCCAGCATTTT
CAWSYGTRLYQPQHF
>.|TRBJ1-5|TRBV19|.
TGTGCCAGTAGTATACCTATTCGGGGCAATCAGCCCCAGCATTTT
CASSIPIRGNQPQHF
>.|TRBJ2-1|TRBV2|TRBD2
TGTGCCAGCAGGGGGGCGGGAGGGAGGTACAATGAGCAGTTCTTC
CASRGAGGRYNEQFF
>.|TRBJ2-7|TRBV7-6|.
TGTGCCAGCAGCTTAGGTACGGGAGCAGAATACGAGCAGTACTTC
CASSLGTGAEYEQYF
>.|TRBJ2-1|TRBV18|TRBD1
TGTGCCAGCTCACCACAGGGGGCGGTTTTTCATGAGCAGTTCTTC
CASSPQGAVFHEQFF
>.|TRBJ1-5|TRBV10-3|.
TGTGCCATCAGTGAGCTGAATGCGCCCAATCAGCCCCAGCATTTT
CAISELNAPNQPQHF
>.|TRBJ2-1|TRBV6-4|.
TGTGCCAGCAGTGACTCGGTAGCGGAATACAATGAGCAGTTCTTC
CASSDSVAEYNEQFF
>once|TRBJ2-1|TRBV5-3|TRBD2
TGTGCCAGAAGACAACAGAGGGTTCTAGGGGCGGGAGTGGGAGGCAATGAGCAGTTCTTC
CARRQQRVLGAGVGGNEQFF
>.|TRBJ2-1|TRBV11-2|.
TGTGCCAGCAGCTTATCGAATGGCCCCTACAATGAGCAGTTCTTC
CASSLSNGPYNEQFF